These 27 T cell receptor beta chains share one sample of origin, sequenced in a study of blood T cells in healthy people across ages. The use of a sample-barcoded 5' primer and a J-beta primer mix characterized a second PCR of about 7 to 12 cycles. MiXCR, applied by TCRdb to the 5' RACE reads, yields one record per CDR3 protein. Of about 1,400,000 distinct CDR3 sequences listed, about 43% are singletons. Material for sequencing was blood. The receptors here all came from a woman between 18 and 30 years old in good health.

J is TRBJ2-7 and V is TRBV3-1, with 11 bases lining up with TRBD2. The CDR3 covers 14 residues. Germline V gene data show CDR1 as LGHDT and CDR2 as YNNKEL (reference sequence). V shed 4 bases, J shed 7 bases, and the junction held 6 bases outside the gene matches. This CDR3 reads CASSLRLAGLEQYF. The CDR3, as DNA: TGTGCCAGCAGCCTCCGACTAGCGGGGCTGGAGCAGTACTTC.

A few counts support this clonotype. The chain joins TRBV27 to TRBJ2-5; 7 positions match TRBD2. Germline V CDR1 and CDR2: MNHEY, SMNVEV (reference sequence). Losses at the gene ends were 4 bases for V and 5 bases for J; bases not matched to a gene: 16. This CDR3 is 17 amino acids long. CDR3 DNA: TGTGCCAGCAGTTCTAGGCAGGGAGGGAGTCTCTGGGAGACCCAGTACTTC. It encodes CASSSRQGGSLWETQYF.

The CDR3 is CASSLAGLDVGNEQFF. CDR3 DNA: TGCGCCAGCAGCTTGGCCGGACTAGATGTAGGCAATGAGCAGTTCTTC. The genes are TRBV5-1 and TRBJ2-1; 7 bases align to TRBD2. This CDR3 comprises 16 residues. The V segment lost 0 bases and the J segment 6 bases; nucleotides outside the gene matches: 9. The germline gives CDR1 SGHRS, CDR2 YFSETQ.

The CDR3 sequence: CASSSGQGKQETQYF. CDR3 DNA: TGTGCCAGCAGTTCGGGCCAAGGTAAACAGGAGACCCAGTACTTC. V usage is TRBV28 and J usage is TRBJ2-4, with D unclear. With the DNA end fitting TRBJ2-5 better, the J assignment may be wrong. Germline lookup yields CDR1 MDHEN and CDR2 SYDVKM. The CDR3 runs 15 residues.

The chain employs TRBV10-3 and TRBJ2-1; D not resolved. Trimming removed 10 bases from V and 3 bases from J, with 16 bases in between. The CDR3 is 14 residues long. Looked up from germline, CDR1 is ENHRY and CDR2 is SYGVKD. CDR3 in amino acids: CASSGQSNYNEQFF. In DNA, the CDR3 is TGTGCCAGCTCAGGTCAGTCGAACTACAATGAGCAGTTCTTC.

V is TRBV11-1 and J is TRBJ2-7; the match to TRBD2 covers 8 bases. Germline V gene lookup returns CDR1 SGHAT and CDR2 FQDESV (reference sequence). V was pared by 8 bases and J by 4 bases, with 16 bases of the junction left unmatched. The length of the CDR3 is 16 residues. CDR3 sequence (DNA): TGTGCCAGCTCCGGGACTAGTGACTTTGCCCCTTACGAGCAGTACTTC. Translation gives CASSGTSDFAPYEQYF.

The V gene is TRBV2, the J gene TRBJ2-3; 11 bases fit TRBD2. From germline, CDR1 is SNHLY and CDR2 FYNNEI. With V trimmed by 5 bases and J by 2 bases, 6 bases remained unmatched. CDR3 length: 16 residues. Here the CDR3 reads CASSRRLAGTTDTQYF. CDR3 DNA: TGTGCCAGCAGTCGTAGACTAGCGGGGACCACAGATACGCAGTATTTT.

In this sample, this clonotype turned up a few times. The V gene is TRBV12-3 or TRBV12-4, the J gene TRBJ1-5; TRBD1 aligns across 7 bases. V lost 5 bases and J lost 6; bases outside the gene matches: 4. This CDR3 is 13 amino acids long. CDR3 sequence (DNA): TGTGCCAGCAGTACCGGGACAGTTCAGCCCCAGCATTTT. Translated, it gives CASSTGTVQPQHF.

The chain couples TRBV7-9 to TRBJ2-1, with D possibly being TRBD1 (6 bases). The germline V gene encodes CDR1 SEHNR and CDR2 FQNEAQ (reference sequence). Trimming removed 4 bases from V and 9 bases from J, with 25 bases in between. The CDR3 consists of 17 residues. CDR3 sequence reads: CASSSTYSGTRLFEQFF. The DNA for the CDR3 is TGTGCCAGCAGCTCCACCTACTCCGGGACAAGGTTGTTTGAGCAGTTCTTC. The full variable domain, completed using reference TRBV7-9 and TRBJ2-1, is DTGVSQNPRHKITKRGQNVTFRCDPISEHNRLYWYRQTLGQGPEFLTYFQNEAQLEKSRLLSDRFSAERPKGSFSTLEIQRTEQGDSAMYLCASSSTYSGTRLFEQFFGPGTRLTVL.

Remarks on this clonotype: This may stem from a read error, because a much larger clone lies one nucleotide away. The rearrangement links TRBV29-1 to TRBJ2-5; 9 bases align to TRBD1. Per germline, CDR1 SQVTM and CDR2 ANQGSEA. CDR3 size: 11 residues. CDR3 nucleotide sequence: TGCAACGGGACAGGGCAAGAGACCCAGTACTTC. Translated: CNGTGQETQYF.

This clonotype was seen only a few times. This sequence joins TRBV11-2 and TRBJ2-3, with 11 bases aligning to TRBD2. Germline assignment: CDR1 SGHAT and CDR2 FQNNGV. There are 17 residues in the CDR3. Germline trimming cut 2 bases from V and 4 bases from J; bases unmatched to any gene: 8. CDR3 sequence reads: CASSLPGLAGYADTQYF. CDR3 DNA: TGTGCCAGCAGCTTACCAGGACTAGCGGGCTATGCAGATACGCAGTATTTT. The full variable domain, completed using reference TRBV11-2 and TRBJ2-3, is EAGVAQSPRYKIIEKRQSVAFWCNPISGHATLYWYQQILGQGPKLLIQFQNNGVVDDSQLPKDRFSAERLKGVDSTLKIQPAKLEDSAVYLCASSLPGLAGYADTQYFGPGTRLTVL.

The chain links TRBV5-1 to TRBJ2-1, with 8 bases identical to TRBD2. The length of the CDR3 is 17 residues. Germline-derived CDR1 and CDR2 are SGHRS and YFSETQ. V dropped 4 bases and J dropped 0; count of bases not matched to a gene: 9. The CDR3 DNA sequence: TGCGCCAGCAGCCCTACTGAGGGGACTAGCTCCTACAATGAGCAGTTCTTC. Protein: CASSPTEGTSSYNEQFF.

The CDR3 DNA follows: TGTGCCAGCAGTGTAGCGGGGGGGCAAGATACGCAGTATTTT. Amino acids: CASSVAGGQDTQYF. This chain connects TRBV28 to TRBJ2-3, with 11 positions matching TRBD2. CDR1 is MDHEN, CDR2 SYDVKM, per germline. This CDR3 is built from 14 residues. V was clipped by 5 bases and J by 5 bases; unmatched bases: 3.

In this sample, this clonotype turned up a few times. The chain joins TRBV6-1 to TRBJ2-3; TRBD2 matches at 13 bases. Germline-derived CDR1 and CDR2 are MNHNS and SASEGT. The J segment lost 6 bases and the V segment lost 7 bases, leaving 13 bases of the junction unmatched. The CDR3 contains 17 residues. CDR3: CASIGTSGDRFRDTQYF. DNA of the CDR3: TGTGCCAGCATTGGGACTAGCGGGGACCGGTTCCGGGATACGCAGTATTTT.

The sample holds a few counts of this clonotype. The gene calls are TRBV20-1 and TRBJ2-2; D call uncertain. The V and J ends lost 0 bases and 5 bases respectively, with 4 bases between them. The CDR3 totals 12 residues. CDR1 is DFQATT and CDR2 is SNEGSKA in the germline V gene (reference sequence). The CDR3 sequence is CSARDKTGELFF. The CDR3 DNA reads TGCAGTGCTAGAGATAAGACCGGGGAGCTGTTTTTT.

The genes are TRBV7-9 and TRBJ2-6; D possibly corresponds to TRBD1 (5 bases). Germline lookup yields CDR1 SEHNR and CDR2 FQNEAQ (reference sequence). This CDR3 contains 16 residues. The V end lost 3 bases, the J end lost 2 bases, and 11 bases lay between the germline ends. CDR3 in amino acids: CASSFPTGPGANVLTF. The CDR3 DNA reads as TGTGCCAGCAGCTTCCCAACAGGTCCTGGGGCCAACGTCCTGACTTTC. Full variable domain (remainder filled in from reference TRBV7-9 and TRBJ2-6): DTGVSQNPRHKITKRGQNVTFRCDPISEHNRLYWYRQTLGQGPEFLTYFQNEAQLEKSRLLSDRFSAERPKGSFSTLEIQRTEQGDSAMYLCASSFPTGPGANVLTFGAGSRLTVL.

This chain connects TRBV4-1 to TRBJ2-1; TRBD2 agrees at 11 bases. CDR1 is MGHRA, CDR2 YSYEKL, per germline. J gave up 4 bases and V 3 bases, and 11 bases lay outside the gene matches. The CDR3 consists of 18 residues. The CDR3 nucleotides are TGCGCCAGCAGCCAGCACCCCGTGACTAGCGGGGCGTACAATGAGCAGTTCTTC. Translation: CASSQHPVTSGAYNEQFF.

The chain is built from TRBV6-5 and TRBJ2-1; 8 bases align to TRBD2. The germline CDR1 and CDR2 sequences are MNHEY and SVGAGI. V gave up 0 bases and J gave up 7 bases; unmatched junction bases: 20. The CDR3 has 20 amino acids. The CDR3, as DNA: TGTGCCAGCAGTTACTCGTTTCCCGGTCGAGCGGGAGTAAGAAGGAATGAGCAGTTCTTC. Translated: CASSYSFPGRAGVRRNEQFF.

The V gene is TRBV15, the J gene TRBJ2-2; a weak D match, TRBD2 (6 bases). Germline V gene lookup returns CDR1 LNHNV and CDR2 YYDKDF (reference sequence). The CDR3 contains 15 residues. V lost 1 base, J lost 2 bases, and 8 bases lay in between. Here the CDR3 DNA reads TGTGCCACCAGCAGAGGGGACTCAAACACCGGGGAGCTGTTTTTT. It specifies CATSRGDSNTGELFF.

V usage is TRBV30 and J usage is TRBJ2-1; either TRBD1 or TRBD2 may supply D (7 bases each). The V gene lost 0 bases and the J gene lost 0 bases, with 15 bases spanning the gap. From germline, CDR1 is GTSNPN and CDR2 SVGIG (reference sequence). The CDR3 has 17 amino acids. As DNA, the CDR3 is TGTGCCTGGAGTGTAGCGGGACAGTATAGCTCCTACAATGAGCAGTTCTTC. This sequence encodes CAWSVAGQYSSYNEQFF.

On this clonotype itself: Germline is not matched at one junction end, which may reflect a read error. The chain links TRBV25-1 to TRBJ2-6; D is tentatively TRBD1 or TRBD2 (5 bases each). This CDR3 region has 16 residues. The V gene's germline CDR1 is MGHDK and CDR2 SYGVNS. The CDR3 sequence: CASSESARSGANALTF. CDR3 in DNA: TGTGCCAGCAGTGAATCAGCCAGGTCCGGGGCCAACGCCCTGACTTTC.

This sequence joins TRBV4-1 and TRBJ1-1; possibly TRBD1 for D (5 bases). CDR1 is MGHRA and CDR2 is YSYEKL in the germline V gene. Between the trimmed V and J ends, which lost 0 bases and 1 base, there was a span of 9 bases. The CDR3 loop spans 15 amino acids. The CDR3 bases are TGCGCCAGCAGCCAAGAACCAGGGTCGAACACTGAAGCTTTCTTT. This codes for CASSQEPGSNTEAFF.

There are a few counts of this clonotype. The rearrangement joins TRBV7-9 to TRBJ2-1; D unclear. In germline, CDR1 is SEHNR, CDR2 FQNEAQ (reference sequence). CDR3 size: 13 residues. V shed 0 bases and J shed 7 bases, with 7 bases lying between them. As DNA, the CDR3 is TGTGCCAGCAGCTTAGCGGGAAGGAATGAGCAGTTCTTC. Amino acid sequence: CASSLAGRNEQFF.

The CDR3 DNA is TGTGCCTGGATGGGGGGGAACACTGAAGCTTTCTTT. Protein: CAWMGGNTEAFF. The genes are TRBV30 and TRBJ1-1; D is possibly TRBD1 (5 bases). This CDR3 comprises 12 residues. Trimming left V 4 bases short and J 1 base short, with 7 bases between. CDR1 is GTSNPN and CDR2 is SVGIG in the germline V gene (reference sequence).

This chain connects TRBV29-1 to TRBJ1-5; D possibly corresponds to TRBD1 (5 bases). Between the trimmed V and J ends, which lost 6 bases and 0 bases, there was a span of 9 bases. The CDR3 contains 13 residues. Germline lookup yields CDR1 SQVTM and CDR2 ANQGSEA. The CDR3 sequence is CSVLGDSNQPQHF. As DNA, the CDR3 is TGCAGCGTGCTAGGGGATAGCAATCAGCCCCAGCATTTT. The entire variable domain, with the rest obtained from reference TRBV29-1 and TRBJ1-5, is as follows: SAVISQKPSRDICQRGTSLTIQCQVDSQVTMMFWYRQQPGQSLTLIATANQGSEATYESGFVIDKFPISRPNLTFSTLTVSNMSPEDSSIYLCSVLGDSNQPQHFGDGTRLSIL.

The V and J genes are TRBV29-1 and TRBJ1-2, with 7 bases identical to TRBD1. This CDR3 contains 17 residues. Germline CDR1 reads SQVTM; CDR2 reads ANQGSEA. The J segment lost 3 bases and the V segment lost 0 bases, leaving 13 bases of the junction unmatched. The CDR3 bases are TGCAGCGTTGAAGATAATCCCAGCGAGGGGGCGGACTATGGCTACACCTTC. Its translation: CSVEDNPSEGADYGYTF.

This clonotype was observed at least ten times. The V gene is TRBV4-2, the J gene TRBJ1-2; D call uncertain. The ends were cut back, 0 bases at V and 9 bases at J, with 8 bases in the middle. The length of the CDR3 is 12 residues. The germline gives CDR1 LGHNA, CDR2 YNFKEQ. DNA of the CDR3: TGTGCCAGCAGCCAAGATGGACCCAGCTACACCTTC. Protein product: CASSQDGPSYTF.